These T cell receptor beta chains were read from a single sample in a study of tumor-infiltrating T cells and Merkel cell polyomavirus. The protocol was immunoSEQ multiplex PCR, while the TCRdb copy is restricted to in-frame clones and leaves out a portion. Here the sample spans more than 20,000 clones, roughly 85% being singletons. The specimen sequenced was lymph node tissue. The receptor set was obtained from a man aged 50 or older with Merkel cell carcinoma. Both conserved end residues are part of each CDR3. The D gene is left open where the match is weak. Not every row has a clone size; where given, it reads once, few, many or a size class.

TRBV6-1	TRBJ1-2	TRBD1	NA	CASRANDRGDYTF	TGTGCCAGCAGGGCGAACGACAGGGGAGACTACACCTTC
TRBV29-1	TRBJ1-2	NA	NA	CSVVEGEGYGYTF	TGCAGCGTTGTGGAGGGCGAGGGCTATGGCTACACCTTC
TRBV27	TRBJ2-7	TRBD1	NA	CASSLVTGGHEQYF	TGTGCCAGCAGTTTGGTGACAGGGGGCCACGAGCAGTACTTC
TRBV9	TRBJ2-2	NA	NA	CASSVAGDYGTGELFF	TGTGCCAGCAGCGTAGCCGGGGATTATGGCACCGGGGAGCTGTTTTTT
TRBV11-2	TRBJ2-1	TRBD1	NA	CASSLIGTGYNEQFF	TGTGCCAGCAGCTTAATTGGGACAGGGTACAATGAGCAGTTCTTC
TRBV5-1	TRBJ2-7	TRBD1	NA	CASSPGQGNEQYF	TGCGCCAGCAGCCCGGGACAGGGGAACGAGCAGTACTTC
TRBV7-3	TRBJ2-6	NA	once	CASSSRDSGANVLTF	TGTGCCAGCAGCTCAAGAGACTCTGGGGCCAACGTCCTGACTTTC
TRBV11-2	TRBJ1-4	TRBD1	NA	CASSIVGQGGEKLFF	TGTGCCAGCAGCATAGTTGGACAGGGAGGCGAAAAACTGTTTTTT
TRBV5-5	TRBJ2-7	TRBD1	once	CASSWTGVSYEQYF	TGTGCCAGCAGCTGGACAGGGGTCTCCTACGAGCAGTACTTC
TRBV2	TRBJ2-3	TRBD2	NA	CASSETSGVNFDTQYF	TGTGCCAGCAGTGAAACTAGCGGGGTGAATTTCGATACGCAGTATTTT
TRBV6-5	TRBJ2-5	NA	few	CASSVTGHGKTQYF	TGTGCCAGCAGTGTGACAGGCCACGGGAAGACCCAGTACTTC
TRBV25-1	TRBJ1-2	TRBD1	once	CASSGTRQGRVGGYTF	TGTGCCAGCAGTGGAACCCGACAGGGAAGAGTGGGAGGCTACACCTTC
TRBV10-3	TRBJ1-2	NA	NA	CAISELRRDLYGYTF	TGTGCCATCAGTGAGTTAAGGAGGGACCTGTATGGCTACACCTTC
TRBV18	TRBJ2-6	NA	NA	CASSPGGHSGANVLTF	TGTGCCAGCTCACCCGGCGGTCACTCTGGGGCCAACGTCCTGACTTTC
TRBV29-1	TRBJ1-2	NA	medium-sized	CSVTTGGEGHGYTF	TGCAGCGTTACGACCGGGGGGGAAGGGCATGGCTACACCTTC
TRBV6-1	TRBJ1-5	TRBD1	NA	CASRGQGMPPQHF	TGTGCCAGCAGGGGACAGGGGATGCCGCCCCAGCATTTT
TRBV5-1	TRBJ2-7	TRBD2	NA	CASSLGSGRVRTYEQYF	TGCGCCAGCAGCTTAGGAAGTGGGAGGGTAAGGACTTACGAGCAGTACTTC
TRBV7-8	TRBJ2-7	TRBD2	once	CASSPRLAGGIYEQYF	TGTGCCAGCAGCCCCAGACTAGCGGGAGGGATCTACGAGCAGTACTTC
TRBV5-6	TRBJ2-3	TRBD2	NA	CASSFRLAGGDTQYF	TGTGCCAGCAGCTTCCGACTAGCGGGAGGAGATACGCAGTATTTT
TRBV7-2	TRBJ2-3	TRBD2	NA	CASSFVAGEADTQYF	TGTGCCAGCAGCTTCGTAGCGGGAGAGGCAGATACGCAGTATTTT
TRBV27	TRBJ1-1	NA	once	CASSLQALSNTEAFF	TGTGCCAGCAGTTTACAGGCCTTATCGAACACTGAAGCTTTCTTT
TRBV6-4	TRBJ2-2	TRBD2	once	CASSDSKGGDTGELFF	TGTGCCAGCAGTGACTCGAAGGGAGGGGACACCGGGGAGCTGTTTTTT
TRBV4-3	TRBJ1-3	NA	NA	CASSPDSFSGNTIYF	TGCGCCAGCAGCCCTGACAGTTTCTCTGGAAACACCATATATTTT
TRBV28	TRBJ1-1	NA	once	CASSLEVTEAFF	TGTGCCAGCAGTTTAGAGGTCACTGAAGCTTTCTTT
TRBV5-1	TRBJ2-2	TRBD2	NA	CASSRTSGSHGELFF	TGCGCCAGCAGCCGGACTAGCGGGAGCCACGGGGAGCTGTTTTTT
TRBV19	TRBJ2-7	NA	NA	CASSIAGYDYEQYF	TGTGCCAGTAGTATAGCAGGTTACGACTACGAGCAGTACTTC